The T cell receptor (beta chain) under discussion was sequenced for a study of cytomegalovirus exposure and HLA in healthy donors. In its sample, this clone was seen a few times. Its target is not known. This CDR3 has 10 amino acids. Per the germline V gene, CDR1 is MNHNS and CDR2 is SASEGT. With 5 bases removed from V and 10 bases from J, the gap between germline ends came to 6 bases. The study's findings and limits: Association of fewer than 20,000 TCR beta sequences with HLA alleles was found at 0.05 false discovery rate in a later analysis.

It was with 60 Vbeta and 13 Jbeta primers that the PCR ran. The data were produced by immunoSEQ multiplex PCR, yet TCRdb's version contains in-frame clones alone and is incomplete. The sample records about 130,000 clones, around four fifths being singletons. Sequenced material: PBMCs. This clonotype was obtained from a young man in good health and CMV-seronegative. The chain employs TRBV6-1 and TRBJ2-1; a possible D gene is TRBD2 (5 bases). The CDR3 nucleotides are TGTGCCAGCAGTTCGGGGGAGCAGTTCTTC. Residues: CASSSGEQFF.